This T cell receptor (beta chain) derives from a study of molecular identifiers for immune sequencing clone quantification. The CDR3 has 14 residues. The germline gives CDR1 LGHNA, CDR2 YSLEER. Notes on this clonotype: Sequence at one end of the junction differs from germline and may be a read error.

Each CDR3 protein is one row after TCRdb ran MiXCR on the PCR reads. Of about 320,000 distinct CDR3 sequences in the sample, over 20% were seen once. This rearrangement joins TRBV4-3 to TRBJ2-1; tentatively, D is TRBD1 (5 bases). This sequence originates from a human donor in good health. Some libraries in this study had Jurkat cell RNA spiked in. Input material: naive CD8+ T cells from blood, with Jurkat cell RNA spiked in. Subset noted: FACS-sorted CD8+CD4-CCR7+CD45RA+ naive T cells. DNA of the CDR3: TGCGCCAGCAGCCAAAACCAGGGATTCTATGAGCAGCCCTTC. It is translated as CASSQNQGFYEQPF.